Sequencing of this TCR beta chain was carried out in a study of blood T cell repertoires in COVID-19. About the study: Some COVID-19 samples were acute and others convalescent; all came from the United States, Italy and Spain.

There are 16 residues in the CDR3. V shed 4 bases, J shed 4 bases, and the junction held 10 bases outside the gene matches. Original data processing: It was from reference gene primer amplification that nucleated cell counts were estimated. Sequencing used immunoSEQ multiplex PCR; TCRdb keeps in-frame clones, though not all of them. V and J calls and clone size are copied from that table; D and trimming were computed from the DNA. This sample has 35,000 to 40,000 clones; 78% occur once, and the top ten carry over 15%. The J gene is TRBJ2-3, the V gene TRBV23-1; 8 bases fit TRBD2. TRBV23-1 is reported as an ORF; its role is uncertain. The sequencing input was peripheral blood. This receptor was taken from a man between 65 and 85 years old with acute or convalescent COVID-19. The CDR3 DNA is TGCGCCAGCAGTCCCGAAACGGGGGGGTTCCCAGATACGCAGTATTTT. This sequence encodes CASSPETGGFPDTQYF.